The T cell receptor beta chain under discussion was sequenced for a study of naive and memory T cell subsets. Both TRBC1 and TRBC2 were covered by a beta constant-region primer of two equimolar oligonucleotides. Four rounds of PCR amplified the ligated cDNA using nested alpha and beta constant-region primers plus SP2. TCRdb analysed the UMI-ligation and nested PCR reads with MiXCR anew, one entry per CDR3 protein. The sample holds approximately 150,000 distinct CDR3 sequences; approximately 20% are singletons and the top ten take about 0.63%. Overall study results and limits: Diversity fell and Gini index rose from naive through CM, EM, EMRA. Naive repertoires, especially CD8, held a few larger clonotypes, possibly memory cells re-expressing CD45RA. Expression changes during T cell differentiation may affect RNA-based TCR counts.

The CDR3 extends over 15 amino acids. Germline V gene lookup returns CDR1 MNHNY and CDR2 SVGAGI (reference sequence). The V gene end was trimmed by 0 bases and the J gene end by 5 bases; junction bases not matched to a gene: 5. CMV status came from CD4+ T cell IFNgamma after overnight CMV lysate stimulation of fresh PBMCs. A word on this clonotype: Antigen specificity is unknown.

Sequenced input: naive CD8+ T cells from blood. This receptor was obtained from a human donor in good health. The chain links TRBV6-6 to TRBJ2-5, with 8 bases fitting TRBD2. The CDR3 sequence: CASSYSRAGVETQYF. Written as DNA, the CDR3 is TGTGCCAGCAGTTACTCGCGAGCGGGAGTGGAGACCCAGTACTTC.